This T cell receptor beta chain came from a study of neurological immune-mediated disorders. V was cut by 4 bases and J by 3 bases, with 19 bases left in between. The CDR3 is 16 amino acids. CDR1 and CDR2 (germline): SGHRS, YFSETQ. In TCRdb, the 5' RACE reads were re-called with MiXCR into one record per CDR3 protein. The table shows 80,000 to 85,000 distinct CDR3 sequences, with about 2.5% occurring only once. Ten or more counts support this clonotype. The unsorted libraries originated from 2 million PBMCs that had been stored at -80 C. The gene calls are TRBV5-1 and TRBJ2-5; a possible D gene is TRBD1 (5 bases). Sequencing input: PBMCs. This TCR derives from a woman aged 25 to 39 with multiple sclerosis. CDR3 sequence: CASSPTTTGREETQYF. The CDR3 DNA sequence: TGCGCCAGCAGCCCTACTACAACAGGCAGGGAAGAGACCCAGTACTTC.